This T cell receptor (beta chain) was identified during a study of OX40 agonist ivuxolimab in advanced cancers. Repertoires were generated with immunoSEQ multiplex PCR, while TCRdb's copy carries only in-frame clones and drops some. The data show roughly 87,000 clones, less than 95% seen once. The sample consisted of CD4+ or CD8+ T cells sorted from blood, taken in a trial of the OX40 agonist ivuxolimab. This clonotype was obtained from an adult with an advanced solid tumor such as melanoma, head and neck, liver or kidney cancer.

CDR3 sequence reads: CASSSEASNYGYTF. CDR3 DNA: TGTGCCAGCAGTTCGGAAGCTAGCAACTATGGCTACACCTTC. V usage is TRBV28 and J usage is TRBJ1-2; no definite D call. This CDR3 has 14 residues. The V end lost 4 bases, the J end lost 2 bases, and 11 bases lay between the germline ends. Germline CDR1 is MDHEN and CDR2 is SYDVKM.